Below, 10 T cell receptor beta chains from the same sample are listed, as sequenced in a study of blood T cell repertoires in COVID-19. Method: immunoSEQ multiplex PCR; TCRdb's copy keeps in-frame clones and lacks some. In the table there are around 68,000 clones, 70% to 85% of which are singletons. The sample consisted of peripheral blood. These receptors were collected from a man aged 80 or over with active COVID-19.

A single count supports this clone. The rearrangement uses TRBV4-1 and TRBJ2-3, with D perhaps TRBD2 (6 bases). The CDR3 contains 17 residues. V was shortened by 1 base and J by 4 bases, with 18 bases between the two germline ends. The V gene's germline CDR1 is MGHRA and CDR2 YSYEKL. CDR3 in amino acids: CASSQGQVTKRADTQYF. The CDR3 DNA reads TGCGCCAGCAGCCAAGGTCAAGTGACAAAGCGGGCAGATACGCAGTATTTT.

The V call is TRBV6-5, the J call TRBJ2-1; 8 bases line up with TRBD2. The CDR3 length is 15 residues. Germline V gives CDR1 MNHEY, CDR2 SVGAGI. The V segment lost 6 bases and the J segment 2 bases; nucleotides outside the gene matches: 6. The DNA of the CDR3 is TGTGCCAGCAGAGGGACTAGTTCTCCCTACAATGAGCAGTTCTTC. Protein: CASRGTSSPYNEQFF.

CDR3 in amino acids: CASSTTPAASPIYGYTF. As DNA, the CDR3 is TGTGCCAGTAGTACCACGCCGGCGGCATCCCCTATCTATGGCTACACCTTC. The chain links TRBV19 to TRBJ1-2; D remains unclear. CDR3 length: 17 amino acids. V dropped 4 bases and J dropped 4 bases, with 22 bases sitting between them. Per the germline V gene, CDR1 is LNHDA and CDR2 is SQIVND (reference sequence).

The rearrangement joins TRBV3-1 (or the pseudogene TRBV3-2) to TRBJ2-4, with TRBD2 identical over 10 bases. The CDR3 spans 18 residues. Germline CDR1 and CDR2: LGHDT and YNNKEL (reference sequence). V shed 0 bases, J shed 7 bases, and the junction held 12 bases outside the gene matches. The CDR3 protein is CASSQDNLGASGSNIQYF. In DNA, the CDR3 is TGTGCCAGCAGCCAAGACAATCTCGGGGCTAGCGGGAGTAACATTCAGTACTTC.

This chain links TRBV9 with TRBJ1-3; 7 bases line up with TRBD1. Germline CDR1 SGDLS, CDR2 YYNGEE. CDR3 size: 15 residues. Trimming cost V 3 bases and J 4 bases; bases outside gene matches: 7. CDR3 protein: CASSARQGAGNTIYF. Written as DNA, the CDR3 is TGTGCCAGCAGCGCGAGACAGGGTGCCGGAAACACCATATATTTT.

This clone was observed a single time. The chain uses TRBV7-2 and TRBJ2-7; D perhaps matches TRBD2 (6 bases). This CDR3 comprises 13 residues. The V end was cut by 5 bases, the J end by 4 bases, with 12 bases between. Germline V CDR1 and CDR2: SGHTA, FQGNSA. CDR3 sequence reads: CASSDGRGYEQYF. For the CDR3, the DNA is TGTGCCAGCAGCGACGGACGGGGGTACGAGCAGTACTTC.

The chain employs TRBV7-2 and TRBJ2-1, with 9 bases identical to TRBD2. The J segment lost 4 bases and the V segment lost 5 bases, leaving 6 bases of the junction unmatched. Germline CDR1 is SGHTA and CDR2 is FQGNSA. This CDR3 region has 15 residues. The CDR3 sequence: CASSLLAGGYNEQFF. The CDR3 DNA reads as TGTGCCAGCAGCCTACTAGCGGGTGGGTACAATGAGCAGTTCTTC.

The chain couples TRBV7-9 to TRBJ2-3; 8 bases line up with TRBD2. Germline V gene sequence: CDR1 SEHNR, CDR2 FQNEAQ (reference sequence). The CDR3 spans 15 residues. V lost 5 bases, J lost 3 bases, and 7 bases stayed unmatched. DNA of the CDR3: TGTGCCAGCAGCCCTGTAATAGCGGGGACAGATACGCAGTATTTT. This translates into CASSPVIAGTDTQYF.

The J gene is TRBJ2-3, the V gene TRBV28; 8 nucleotides agree with TRBD2. The trim removed 2 bases at V and 2 bases at J, leaving 3 bases unmatched. The germline V gene encodes CDR1 MDHEN and CDR2 SYDVKM. This CDR3 is built from 15 residues. CDR3 coding DNA: TGTGCCAGCAGTTTAGGACTAGCAGCCACAGATACGCAGTATTTT. Protein sequence: CASSLGLAATDTQYF. The entire variable domain, with the rest obtained from reference TRBV28 and TRBJ2-3, is as follows: DVKVTQSSRYLVKRTGEKVFLECVQDMDHENMFWYRQDPGLGLRLIYFSYDVKMKEKGDIPEGYSVSREKKERFSLILESASTNQTSMYLCASSLGLAATDTQYFGPGTRLTVL.

The genes are TRBV4-3 and TRBJ2-5, with 8 bases fitting TRBD2. J gave up 5 bases and V 0 bases, and 5 bases lay outside the gene matches. Germline CDR1 is LGHNA and CDR2 is YSLEER. This CDR3 is 15 amino acids long. CDR3 DNA sequence: TGCGCCAGCAGCCAAGACATAGCGGGGTGGGAGACCCAGTACTTC. It codes for CASSQDIAGWETQYF.